A single sample is the source of the 29 T cell receptor beta chains below, sequenced in a study of OX40 agonist ivuxolimab in advanced cancers. Assay: immunoSEQ multiplex PCR; the TCRdb copy retains only in-frame clones and omits some. The profile covers over 55,000 clones, with around 84% appearing a single time and around 8.2% taken by the ten largest. The starting material was CD4+ or CD8+ T cells sorted from blood, obtained in a trial of the OX40 agonist ivuxolimab. The receptors derive from an adult with an advanced solid tumor such as melanoma, head and neck, liver or kidney cancer.

The J gene is TRBJ1-2, the V gene TRBV19; no clear D gene. CDR1 is LNHDA, CDR2 SQIVND, per germline (reference sequence). This CDR3 is 14 amino acids long. V was clipped by 6 bases and J by 1 base, with 12 bases between them. The CDR3 sequence is CASRALRGNYGYTF. CDR3 in DNA: TGTGCCAGTAGGGCCCTTCGGGGTAACTATGGCTACACCTTC.

The chain combines TRBV5-6 with TRBJ2-7; 7 bases are shared with TRBD1. The CDR3 contains 15 residues. The germline CDR1 and CDR2 sequences are SGHDT and YYEEEE. V shed 1 base and J 3 bases; nucleotides not matched to a gene: 7. CDR3 nucleotides: TGTGCCAGCAGCTTGTCTCCAACAGGGGTCTACGAGCAGTACGTC. It codes for CASSLSPTGVYEQYV.

The V call is TRBV13, the J call TRBJ2-5, with a tentative D call TRBD2 (6 bases). The V and J ends lost 3 bases and 6 bases respectively, with 11 bases between them. The germline V gene has CDR1 PRHDT and CDR2 FYEKMQ (reference sequence). The length of the CDR3 is 13 residues. CDR3 nucleotides: TGTGCCAGCAGCTTCGCGGGATCAAAGACCCAGTACTTC. The encoded protein is CASSFAGSKTQYF.

This clone showed up just a few times. The V call is TRBV30, the J call TRBJ2-3; possibly TRBD1 for D (7 bases). The CDR3 runs to 12 residues. The V gene's germline CDR1 is GTSNPN and CDR2 SVGIG (reference sequence). V lost 5 bases and J 6 bases, leaving 12 bases between the germline ends. In DNA form, the CDR3 reads TGTGCCTGGTCCAGGGGGGTTGATACGCAGTATTTT. This gives the protein CAWSRGVDTQYF.

V gene TRBV19 combines with J gene TRBJ2-2, with 16 bases fitting TRBD2. CDR1 is LNHDA and CDR2 is SQIVND in the germline V gene (reference sequence). This CDR3 is 18 amino acids long. The J segment lost 4 bases and the V segment lost 9 bases, leaving 11 bases of the junction unmatched. In DNA, the CDR3 is TGTGCCAGCGCCCCGGGACTAGCGGGAGGGAAGGCCACCGGGGAGCTGTTTTTT. Protein sequence: CASAPGLAGGKATGELFF.

This clone was picked up a small number of times. The sample has other DNA sequences that encode this CDR3 too. This chain uses TRBV2 with TRBJ2-7; D unresolved. Germline V gene lookup returns CDR1 SNHLY and CDR2 FYNNEI. This CDR3 is built from 11 residues. V was clipped by 4 bases and J by 6 bases, with 7 bases between them. Here the CDR3 DNA reads TGTGCCAGCAGTGTAGGAGTCGAGCAGTACGTC. Translated, it gives CASSVGVEQYV.

The V call is TRBV5-1, the J call TRBJ2-1; TRBD2 aligns across 12 bases. Germline CDR1 is SGHRS and CDR2 is YFSETQ. V was clipped by 1 base and J by 9 bases; unmatched bases: 5. The CDR3 contains 15 residues. The CDR3 sequence: CASSLKLAGGREQFF. In nucleotides, the CDR3 is TGCGCCAGCAGCTTGAAGCTAGCGGGGGGGCGTGAGCAGTTCTTC.

By share, this clone ranks as medium-sized. The chain couples TRBV2 to TRBJ1-2, with D possibly matching TRBD1 (6 bases). This CDR3 has 13 residues. Germline V gene data show CDR1 as SNHLY and CDR2 as FYNNEI. V dropped 5 bases and J dropped 8 bases, with 15 bases sitting between them. The DNA for the CDR3 is TGTGCCAGCAGTTTTGACAGGTCGGAAGGCTACACCTTC. The encoded protein is CASSFDRSEGYTF.

The chain recombines TRBV5-5 with TRBJ2-7; a possible D gene is TRBD1 (6 bases). Trimming shortened V by 5 bases and J by 7 bases, and 16 bases separated the two germline ends. Germline V gives CDR1 SGHKS, CDR2 YYEKEE (reference sequence). The CDR3 runs 13 residues. Here the CDR3 DNA reads TGTGCCAGCAGGGGGGCAGGCGTAATTGAGCAGTACGTC. It translates to CASRGAGVIEQYV.

This chain uses TRBV5-1 with TRBJ1-2; D ambiguous. The CDR3 loop spans 14 amino acids. Germline V CDR1 and CDR2: SGHRS, YFSETQ. V gave up 2 bases and J gave up 4 bases, with 12 bases separating them. CDR3 sequence: CASSFDGYLYGYTF. The CDR3 coding sequence is TGCGCCAGCAGCTTTGACGGATACCTCTATGGCTACACCTTC.

This clone was picked up a small number of times. J is TRBJ2-5 and V is TRBV28; D is possibly TRBD2 (7 bases). Between the trimmed V and J ends, which lost 4 bases and 1 base, there was a span of 16 bases. Germline CDR1 MDHEN, CDR2 SYDVKM. The CDR3 totals 16 residues. The CDR3 region is CASSSERGGGQETQYF. CDR3 nucleotide sequence: TGTGCCAGCAGTTCGGAGCGGGGAGGGGGCCAAGAGACCCAGTACTTC. Full variable domain (remainder filled in from reference TRBV28 and TRBJ2-5): DVKVTQSSRYLVKRTGEKVFLECVQDMDHENMFWYRQDPGLGLRLIYFSYDVKMKEKGDIPEGYSVSREKKERFSLILESASTNQTSMYLCASSSERGGGQETQYFGPGTRLLVL.

This chain uses TRBV21-1 with TRBJ2-4; the D call TRBD2 from the table was never checked on the DNA. TRBV21-1 is an annotated pseudogene. The length of the CDR3 is 15 residues. The CDR3 spells CASSTGGPPSDIQYF. For the CDR3, the DNA is TGTGCCAGCAGTACGGGAGGACCCCCCTCGGACATTCAGTACTTC.

The rearrangement uses TRBV4-2 and TRBJ2-5; D remains unclear. Germline V gene data show CDR1 as LGHNA and CDR2 as YNFKEQ. The CDR3 is 14 residues long. The V and J ends lost 0 bases and 5 bases respectively, with 10 bases between them. CDR3 bases: TGTGCCAGCAGCCAAGATCTTAACCTCGAGACCCAGTACTTC. Protein product: CASSQDLNLETQYF.

The rearrangement uses TRBV27 and TRBJ1-1; D remains unclear. Between the trimmed V and J ends, which lost 3 bases and 0 bases, there was a span of 8 bases. Germline CDR1 reads MNHEY; CDR2 reads SMNVEV (reference sequence). The CDR3 sequence is 14 residues long. Written as DNA, the CDR3 is TGTGCCAGCAGTTTCCGGATAATGAACACTGAAGCTTTCTTT. This encodes CASSFRIMNTEAFF.

The rearrangement joins TRBV5-1 to TRBJ1-1; 7 bases map to TRBD1. The CDR3 sequence is 15 residues long. CDR1 is SGHRS and CDR2 is YFSETQ in the germline V gene. The trim removed 4 bases at V and 0 bases at J, leaving 6 bases unmatched. CDR3 protein: CASSRQGGVNTEAFF. The CDR3 coding sequence is TGCGCCAGCAGCCGACAGGGCGGGGTGAACACTGAAGCTTTCTTT.

This clone has more than one count but fewer than ten. V is TRBV7-2 and J is TRBJ1-1; possibly TRBD1 for D (5 bases). Germline assignment: CDR1 SGHTA and CDR2 FQGNSA. The CDR3 spans 16 residues. Trimming took off 2 bases at V and 4 bases at J, with 17 bases between the two ends. This CDR3 is CASSLHSAGSGTEAFF. The CDR3 region has the DNA TGTGCCAGCAGCTTACACTCGGCAGGGTCGGGCACTGAAGCTTTCTTT.

The table lists this clone with a few counts. The chain is built from TRBV18 and TRBJ1-2, with D possibly TRBD1 on 5 matching bases. The V end lost 5 bases, the J end lost 8 bases, and 9 bases lay between the germline ends. The CDR3 has 11 residues. Per the germline V gene, CDR1 is KGHSH and CDR2 is LQKENI. For the CDR3, the DNA is TGTGCCAGCTCAGATAACAGGGGCTACACCTTC. Amino acid sequence: CASSDNRGYTF. The complete variable domain, with remaining parts taken from reference TRBV18 and TRBJ1-2, reads NAGVMQNPRHLVRRRGQEARLRCSPMKGHSHVYWYRQLPEEGLKFMVYLQKENIIDESGMPKERFSAEFPKEGPSILRIQQVVRGDSAAYFCASSDNRGYTFGSGTRLTVV.

This clone was seen only a few times. This chain joins TRBV6-1 and TRBJ1-5; 9 bases line up with TRBD1. This CDR3 has 15 residues. J was trimmed by 6 bases and V by 10 bases; bases with no gene match: 13. Germline loops: CDR1 MNHNS, CDR2 SASEGT. The CDR3 spells CATEVTGQGFQPQHF. The CDR3 nucleotides are TGTGCCACAGAGGTCACGGGACAGGGTTTTCAGCCCCAGCATTTT.

This chain links TRBV7-9 with TRBJ2-2; TRBD2 agrees at 9 bases. The CDR3 contains 15 residues. Germline loops: CDR1 SEHNR, CDR2 FQNEAQ (reference sequence). The junction had 6 bases not matched to a gene; V was cut back by 3 bases and J by 7 bases. CDR3 sequence reads: CASSLSGGLGGELFF. The CDR3 coding sequence is TGTGCCAGCAGCTTGAGCGGGGGGCTTGGCGGGGAGCTGTTTTTT.

The sample holds a few counts of this clone. The chain employs TRBV9 and TRBJ1-2, with unresolved D. Germline CDR1 reads SGDLS; CDR2 reads YYNGEE. Trimming cost V 0 bases and J 2 bases, with 11 bases left between them. The CDR3 has 15 amino acids. The CDR3 nucleotides are TGTGCCAGCAGCGTAGGGAAGACTGTGAACTATGGCTACACCTTC. Its protein is CASSVGKTVNYGYTF.

The V gene is TRBV19, the J gene TRBJ2-1; the D gene is possibly TRBD2 (5 bases). The CDR3 has 14 residues. V was shortened by 6 bases and J by 7 bases, with 16 bases between the two germline ends. Germline values: CDR1 LNHDA, CDR2 SQIVND (reference sequence). CDR3 bases: TGTGCCAGTAGCCCAATCTTCGGGGTAAATGAGCAGTTCTTC. Amino acids: CASSPIFGVNEQFF.

The chain is built from TRBV5-4 and TRBJ2-7; a weak D match, TRBD1 (6 bases). Germline CDR1 is SGHNT and CDR2 is YYREEE (reference sequence). V shed 4 bases and J shed 0 bases, with 11 bases lying between them. The CDR3 consists of 14 residues. CDR3: CASSGRDNSYEQYF. CDR3 in DNA: TGTGCCAGCAGCGGCCGGGACAACTCCTACGAGCAGTACTTC.

This clone was found a few times. This chain connects TRBV5-1 to TRBJ2-3; D might be TRBD1 (6 bases). V lost 0 bases and J 1 base, leaving 12 bases between the germline ends. CDR1 SGHRS and CDR2 YFSETQ come from the germline V gene. CDR3 size: 16 residues. CDR3 residues: CASSLAPGERTDTQYF. The CDR3 DNA reads TGCGCCAGCAGCTTGGCCCCAGGGGAGCGCACAGATACGCAGTATTTT.

Only a few counts were recorded for this clone. The chain couples TRBV29-1 to TRBJ1-1; D call uncertain. Trimming stripped 6 bases from V and 0 bases from J, with 11 bases between. The V gene's germline CDR1 is SQVTM and CDR2 ANQGSEA. The CDR3 extends over 13 amino acids. The CDR3 DNA reads as TGCAGCGTCCGGGATCCAATGAACACTGAAGCTTTCTTT. It translates to CSVRDPMNTEAFF.

The chain has TRBV7-8 and TRBJ2-3, with D perhaps given as TRBD1 or TRBD2 (9 bases each). Germline V gene sequence: CDR1 SGHVS, CDR2 FQNEAQ. The CDR3 has 16 amino acids. V lost 4 bases and J 9 bases, leaving 23 bases between the germline ends. The CDR3 DNA reads TGTGCCAGCAGCTCCTTAGCGGGGGACAGGGTGTGGACGCAGTATTTT. Its translation: CASSSLAGDRVWTQYF.

This chain links TRBV28 with TRBJ2-6; D remains unclear. The germline V gene encodes CDR1 MDHEN and CDR2 SYDVKM. With 3 bases removed from V and 2 bases from J, the gap between germline ends came to 8 bases. This CDR3 spans 15 amino acids. CDR3 residues: CASSFPAPGANVLTF. CDR3 in DNA: TGTGCCAGCAGTTTCCCCGCTCCTGGGGCCAACGTCCTGACTTTC.

The CDR3 here is CASSQGQGAKGRTEAFF. The CDR3 DNA follows: TGCGCCAGCAGCCAGGGCCAGGGGGCGAAGGGAAGGACTGAAGCTTTCTTT. The chain couples TRBV4-3 to TRBJ1-1; TRBD1 matches at 8 bases. V shed 3 bases, J shed 5 bases, and the junction held 14 bases outside the gene matches. CDR1 is LGHNA and CDR2 is YSLEER in the germline V gene. The CDR3 sequence is 17 residues long.

The chain employs TRBV11-1 and TRBJ2-1, with unresolved D. The germline V gene has CDR1 SGHAT and CDR2 FQDESV (reference sequence). The CDR3 is made up of 12 amino acids. V lost 5 bases and J lost 15, with 17 bases in between. Written as DNA, the CDR3 is TGTGCCAGCAGCGACTTACGCCTAGAAGTGTTCTTC. Translated: CASSDLRLEVFF.

The table lists this clone with a count of one. The chain recombines TRBV27 with TRBJ1-1, with TRBD1 as a possible D gene (5 bases). In germline, CDR1 is MNHEY, CDR2 SMNVEV (reference sequence). The CDR3 has 14 residues. Trimming took 6 bases from V and 7 from J, leaving 18 bases between them. The CDR3 protein is CASRRNGGSGEAFF. CDR3 bases: TGTGCCAGCAGGCGCAACGGGGGAAGCGGTGAAGCTTTCTTT.